The 18 T cell receptor beta chains below come from one sample, sequenced in a study of graft-versus-host responses after intestinal transplantation. This table comes from immunoSEQ multiplex PCR, and its TCRdb copy is limited to in-frame clones, with some not included. The sample has about 110,000 clones; 85% to 95% are singletons. No antigens are known for them. Material: unstimulated CD8+ T cells sorted from spleen or lymph node cells, obtained before intestinal transplant. Receptors originate from a human donor who received an intestinal transplant.

V is TRBV5-1 and J is TRBJ2-3; 9 nucleotides match TRBD1. Germline V CDR1 and CDR2: SGHRS, YFSETQ. The CDR3 totals 19 residues. V lost 4 bases and J lost 2; bases outside the gene matches: 17. The CDR3 loop is CASSAPPGQGVHITDTQYF. The CDR3 bases are TGCGCCAGCAGCGCCCCCCCGGGACAGGGAGTCCATATCACAGATACGCAGTATTTT. The variable domain in full, with the rest retrieved from reference TRBV5-1 and TRBJ2-3, is KAGVTQTPRYLIKTRGQQVTLSCSPISGHRSVSWYQQTPGQGLQFLFEYFSETQRNKGNFPGRFSGRQFSNSRSEMNVSTLELGDSALYLCASSAPPGQGVHITDTQYFGPGTRLTVL.

J is TRBJ2-2 and V is TRBV10-1; D is ambiguous. This CDR3 spans 13 amino acids. Germline-derived CDR1 and CDR2 are WNHNN and SYGVQD (reference sequence). Trimming cost V 1 base and J 1 base, with 1 base left between them. CDR3 bases: TGCGCCAGCAGTGAGTGGAACACCGGGGAGCTGTTTTTT. This gives the protein CASSEWNTGELFF.

J is TRBJ2-7 and V is TRBV6-5; 8 bases are shared with TRBD2. The V gene's germline CDR1 is MNHEY and CDR2 SVGAGI. This CDR3 region has 15 residues. V was pared by 7 bases and J by 3 bases, with 11 bases of the junction left unmatched. CDR3 residues: CASKESSGNLYEQYF. CDR3 DNA: TGTGCCAGCAAGGAAAGTAGCGGGAATCTCTACGAGCAGTACTTC.

The CDR3 region has the DNA TGTGCCAGCAGCTTAGTCAGCGGCCCCTACAATGAGCAGTTCTTC. It translates to CASSLVSGPYNEQFF. This chain links TRBV7-8 with TRBJ2-1; perhaps TRBD2 as D (5 bases). The CDR3 is 15 amino acids. CDR1 is SGHVS, CDR2 FQNEAQ, per germline. Trimming removed 1 base at V and 2 bases at J, with 9 bases between.

The V call is TRBV13, the J call TRBJ2-2; the match to TRBD1 covers 11 bases. The CDR3 is 15 amino acids. Unmatched junction bases numbered 4, after V lost 3 bases and J lost 7 bases. CDR1 is PRHDT, CDR2 FYEKMQ, per germline (reference sequence). The DNA for the CDR3 is TGTGCCAGCAGCTTTCGGACAGGGGGCAGCGGGGAGCTGTTTTTT. Its translation is CASSFRTGGSGELFF.

The chain links TRBV5-1 to TRBJ1-5, with 8 bases aligning to TRBD1. Trimming took 1 base from V and 6 from J; bases not matched to a gene: 3. The CDR3 totals 14 residues. Germline values: CDR1 SGHRS, CDR2 YFSETQ. CDR3 nucleotide sequence: TGCGCCAGCAGCTTGTCACAGGGGGGTCAGCCCCAGCATTTT. Amino acids: CASSLSQGGQPQHF.

The CDR3 reads CATWDPERKGEQFF. CDR3 bases: TGTGCCACCTGGGACCCGGAGAGAAAGGGTGAGCAGTTCTTC. The chain uses TRBV15 and TRBJ2-1; D may match TRBD1 or TRBD2 (5 bases each). CDR1 and CDR2 (germline): LNHNV, YYDKDF (reference sequence). V was clipped by 8 bases and J by 9 bases, with 20 bases between them. The CDR3 length is 14 residues.

This clone was recorded only once. The chain carries TRBV29-1 and TRBJ2-7, with 9 bases lining up with TRBD2. This CDR3 contains 14 residues. Germline V gives CDR1 SQVTM, CDR2 ANQGSEA. The trim removed 7 bases at V and 0 bases at J, leaving 7 bases unmatched. The CDR3 reads CSARSSGDSYEQYF. The CDR3 DNA reads as TGCAGCGCGCGGTCTAGCGGGGACTCCTACGAGCAGTACTTC.

This sequence joins TRBV5-1 and TRBJ2-5; 7 nucleotides match TRBD1. The J segment lost 5 bases and the V segment lost 4 bases, leaving 11 bases of the junction unmatched. CDR1 is SGHRS and CDR2 is YFSETQ in the germline V gene. This CDR3 has 15 amino acids. Here the CDR3 reads CASSGATDRSETQYF. CDR3 nucleotide sequence: TGCGCCAGCAGCGGCGCAACGGACAGGTCGGAGACCCAGTACTTC.

This sequence joins TRBV11-3 and TRBJ2-1, with D perhaps TRBD1 or TRBD2 (5 bases each). Trimming pared 1 base from V and 8 bases from J, leaving 18 bases between. Germline V gene data show CDR1 as SGHNT and CDR2 as YENEEA. CDR3 length: 16 amino acids. In DNA form, the CDR3 reads TGTGCCAGCAGCTTAGCTTCCGGGACGGTTCGCGATGAGCAGTTCTTC. Residues: CASSLASGTVRDEQFF.

The chain has TRBV5-8 and TRBJ1-3; 9 nucleotides line up with TRBD1. The CDR3 consists of 16 residues. Losses at the gene ends were 0 bases for V and 1 base for J; bases not matched to a gene: 2. Germline values: CDR1 SGHTS, CDR2 YDEGEE. The CDR3 here is CASSLGTGVSGNTIYF. The DNA for the CDR3 is TGTGCCAGCAGCTTGGGGACAGGGGTTTCTGGAAACACCATATATTTT.

The J gene is TRBJ2-7, the V gene TRBV19, with 7 nucleotides matching TRBD1. Looked up from germline, CDR1 is LNHDA and CDR2 is SQIVND (reference sequence). The CDR3 has 18 amino acids. The ends lost 5 bases at V and 1 base at J; junction bases unmatched: 17. The CDR3 reads CASSPARHQGVESYEQYF. The CDR3 nucleotides read TGTGCCAGTAGTCCAGCAAGGCATCAGGGGGTTGAATCCTACGAGCAGTACTTC.

This clone showed up just a few times. The V call is TRBV19, the J call TRBJ2-1, with D perhaps being TRBD1 or TRBD2 (5 bases each). From germline, CDR1 is LNHDA and CDR2 SQIVND (reference sequence). The CDR3 runs 15 residues. The ends were cut back, 5 bases at V and 2 bases at J, with 13 bases in the middle. The CDR3: CASSPGDDAYNEQFF. In nucleotides, the CDR3 is TGTGCCAGTAGTCCCGGGGACGACGCCTACAATGAGCAGTTCTTC.

The genes are TRBV27 and TRBJ2-2; 10 bases are a match to TRBD1. Germline CDR1 is MNHEY and CDR2 is SMNVEV (reference sequence). Trimming cost V 5 bases and J 4 bases; bases outside gene matches: 4. This CDR3 spans 15 amino acids. The CDR3 loop reads CASSRGQGSTGELFF. The CDR3 DNA reads as TGTGCCAGCAGTAGGGGACAGGGGAGCACCGGGGAGCTGTTTTTT.

The V and J genes are TRBV28 and TRBJ2-1, with 7 bases identical to TRBD2. V was clipped by 5 bases and J by 9 bases; unmatched bases: 13. The CDR3 contains 15 residues. The V gene's germline CDR1 is MDHEN and CDR2 SYDVKM. The DNA for the CDR3 is TGTGCCAGCAGTAGGGGAGCGGGATGGCGGAGTGAGCAGTTCTTC. Translation: CASSRGAGWRSEQFF.

The chain couples TRBV7-8 to TRBJ2-7; 7 positions agree with TRBD1. The CDR3 is 14 residues long. Germline loops: CDR1 SGHVS, CDR2 FQNEAQ. The V segment lost 5 bases and the J segment 4 bases; nucleotides outside the gene matches: 8. CDR3 residues: CASSARDSLYEQYF. Here the CDR3 DNA reads TGTGCCAGCAGCGCAAGGGACAGCCTTTACGAGCAGTACTTC.

This chain links TRBV4-3 with TRBJ2-2; 9 bases line up with TRBD2. From germline, CDR1 is LGHNA and CDR2 YSLEER. This CDR3 comprises 18 residues. V shed 1 base and J 8 bases; nucleotides not matched to a gene: 14. The chain's CDR3 is CASSQGPPGLASSGELFF. CDR3 in DNA: TGCGCCAGCAGCCAAGGGCCACCGGGACTAGCTTCATCTGGGGAGCTGTTTTTT.

V is TRBV5-5 and J is TRBJ1-2; 7 bases align to TRBD1. Germline trimming cut 1 base from V and 4 bases from J; bases unmatched to any gene: 10. Looked up from germline, CDR1 is SGHKS and CDR2 is YYEKEE (reference sequence). The CDR3 sequence is 16 residues long. Here the CDR3 DNA reads TGTGCCAGCAGCTTGTGGGGATGGGGGACAGCCTATGGCTACACCTTC. Its translation: CASSLWGWGTAYGYTF.